The source of this T cell receptor beta chain is a study of T cell responses to AZD1222 COVID-19 vaccine. Generated by immunoSEQ multiplex PCR, the TCRdb table keeps only in-frame clones and is missing some. In the table there are about 110,000 clones, around nine tenths of which are singletons. Findings and limits, study-wide: Spike regions recognized by vaccine-associated CD4 TCRs spanned the protein, led by 160-218 and 743-854. Unmutated variant regions reportedly attract nearly half of all spike-specific TCRs. When two AZD1222 doses had been given, Spike-specific TCR breadth and depth rose. Among the donors, most were white British and more were female, and clonal diversity was possibly underestimated.

This clone has a single count. Its specificity is unknown. The germline CDR1 and CDR2 sequences are SGHNT and YENEEA. The CDR3 sequence is 14 residues long. Trimming pared 5 bases from V and 3 bases from J, leaving 11 bases between. This chain connects TRBV11-3 to TRBJ2-1; D possibly corresponds to TRBD2 (6 bases). The source material was peripheral blood, sampled 28 days after the second AZD1222 dose. The sequence was collected from an adult who received the AZD1222 COVID-19 vaccine. CDR3 DNA sequence: TGTGCCAGCAGCACGGGGGTGGGCTACAATGAGCAGTTCTTC. Its translation is CASSTGVGYNEQFF.